This T cell receptor beta chain was captured in a study of cytotoxic CD8 clonotypes in ibrutinib-treated CLL. The method was immunoSEQ multiplex PCR; TCRdb's version includes in-frame clones alone and lacks a portion of them. The sample lists under 200,000 clones, 84% seen once, with 3.5% to 5.5% in the top ten. The CDR3 runs to 15 residues. Germline V lookup: CDR1 SGHRS, CDR2 YFSETQ. Trimming removed 4 bases from V and 6 bases from J, with 19 bases in between. The source of about 2 micrograms of genomic DNA for TCR beta libraries was cryopreserved PBMCs. The sequence was obtained from a human donor with chronic lymphocytic leukemia. The chain is built from TRBV5-1 and TRBJ1-1; D is unclear. Sequences were derived from PBMCs, sampled after 24 months of ibrutinib treatment. CDR3 DNA sequence: TGCGCCAGCAGCACCCTAGCGGGGAGGGCAGCTGAAGCTTTCTTT. Protein: CASSTLAGRAAEAFF.